Each of the 12 T cell receptor beta chains below was sequenced from the same sample in a study of cytomegalovirus exposure and HLA in healthy donors. PCR primers comprised 60 Vbeta and 13 Jbeta primers. Sequenced by immunoSEQ multiplex PCR; TCRdb stores in-frame clones only, minus some. The data show around 130,000 clones, approximately 88% seen once. Specimen: PBMCs. These receptors came from a woman aged 40 to 50 in good health and CMV-seronegative.

This clone appeared once. This CDR3 reads CASRGQGGTEAFF. In nucleotides, the CDR3 is TGCGCCAGCCGCGGACAGGGGGGGACTGAAGCTTTCTTT. The chain is built from TRBV10-1 and TRBJ1-1; 10 bases agree with TRBD1. Trimming removed 8 bases from V and 5 bases from J; junction bases left unmatched: 5. Germline CDR1 WNHNN, CDR2 SYGVQD (reference sequence). The CDR3 covers 13 residues.

The J gene is TRBJ2-3, the V gene TRBV11-3; no reliable D call. Trimming shortened V by 0 bases and J by 1 base, and 11 bases separated the two germline ends. Germline V gene data show CDR1 as SGHNT and CDR2 as YENEEA. This CDR3 is 16 amino acids long. The CDR3 DNA reads TGTGCCAGCAGCTTAGATTTTAGTGCGGGCACAGATACGCAGTATTTT. It is translated as CASSLDFSAGTDTQYF.

J is TRBJ1-2 and V is TRBV9; 7 nucleotides line up with TRBD1. This CDR3 has 13 amino acids. From germline, CDR1 is SGDLS and CDR2 YYNGEE. V lost 1 base to trimming and J lost 5 bases; unmatched junction nucleotides: 2. CDR3 sequence (DNA): TGTGCCAGCAGCGTACAACAGGGGTATGGCTACACCTTC. It translates to CASSVQQGYGYTF. The full variable domain, with the rest looked up from reference TRBV9 and TRBJ1-2, is DSGVTQTPKHLITATGQRVTLRCSPRSGDLSVYWYQQSLDQGLQFLIQYYNGEERAKGNILERFSAQQFPDLHSELNLSSLELGDSALYFCASSVQQGYGYTFGSGTRLTVV.

Points on this clone: At one end, the junction sequence differs from germline, possibly due to a read error. The J gene is TRBJ2-7, the V gene TRBV7-9; 9 bases map to TRBD2. The CDR3 sequence is 17 residues long. Germline V gene sequence: CDR1 SEHNR, CDR2 FQNEAQ (reference sequence). The CDR3 spells CSSSFGSGSVLSYEQYF. The CDR3 nucleotides are TGTTCCAGCAGCTTTGGTAGCGGGAGCGTGCTTTCCTACGAGCAGTACTTC.

V gene TRBV4-1 combines with J gene TRBJ1-6; D not certain. This CDR3 contains 16 residues. The V end was cut by 1 base, the J end by 7 bases, with 14 bases between. The germline V gene encodes CDR1 MGHRA and CDR2 YSYEKL. The CDR3 region has the DNA TGCGCCAGCAGCCAAGTGGGCGGGGAAACGAATTCACCCCTCCACTTT. Translated, it gives CASSQVGGETNSPLHF.

The chain employs TRBV11-2 and TRBJ2-5; perhaps TRBD1 as D (6 bases). The DNA end is a closer match to TRBJ2-7, so the J assignment may be wrong. The CDR3 covers 15 residues. CDR1 and CDR2 (germline): SGHAT, FQNNGV. CDR3 in DNA: TGTGCCAGCAGCTTAGGGCCCTCAGGGGAATACGAGCAGTACTTC. It yields the protein CASSLGPSGEYEQYF.

Note on this clone: Other DNA sequences in this sample translate to the same CDR3. The chain joins TRBV5-1 to TRBJ2-7; 7 bases are a match to TRBD1. In germline, CDR1 is SGHRS, CDR2 YFSETQ. V lost 1 base and J lost 1; bases outside the gene matches: 2. The CDR3 is 14 residues long. CDR3 loop: CASSLTGASYEQYF. The CDR3 DNA follows: TGCGCCAGCAGCTTGACAGGGGCTTCCTACGAGCAGTACTTC.

J is TRBJ2-1 and V is TRBV5-1; 10 bases fit TRBD1. V gave up 4 bases and J gave up 4 bases; unmatched junction bases: 5. The germline V gene has CDR1 SGHRS and CDR2 YFSETQ. The CDR3 has 15 amino acids. The CDR3 DNA sequence: TGCGCCAGCAGCGGAGGGACAGGGGAATACAATGAGCAGTTCTTC. Translation: CASSGGTGEYNEQFF.

The rearrangement uses TRBV5-6 and TRBJ1-2; D is perhaps TRBD1 (5 bases). Per germline, CDR1 SGHDT and CDR2 YYEEEE. CDR3 length equals 15 residues. V lost 1 base, J lost 5 bases, and 15 bases lay in between. The CDR3 region is CASSLQGATLYGYTF. CDR3 nucleotide sequence: TGTGCCAGCAGCTTGCAGGGCGCGACCTTATATGGCTACACCTTC.

V gene TRBV7-8 combines with J gene TRBJ1-6, with D uncertain. The germline V gene encodes CDR1 SGHVS and CDR2 FQNEAQ. The CDR3 totals 12 residues. With 4 bases removed from V and 7 bases from J, the gap between germline ends came to 5 bases. The CDR3 nucleotides read TGTGCCAGCAGCTCACAGAATTCACCCCTCCACTTT. It translates to CASSSQNSPLHF.

V and J are TRBV7-9 and TRBJ2-1; 9 bases line up with TRBD2. The CDR3 is 14 amino acids. V trimming: 3 bases; J trimming: 8 bases; junction bases outside the gene matches: 5. Germline V gives CDR1 SEHNR, CDR2 FQNEAQ (reference sequence). CDR3 region: CASSLRTSVDEQFF. The DNA of the CDR3 is TGTGCCAGCAGCTTGAGGACTAGCGTGGATGAGCAGTTCTTC.

V and J are TRBV18 and TRBJ1-5; no definite D call. Per the germline V gene, CDR1 is KGHSH and CDR2 is LQKENI. Trimming removed 3 bases from V and 3 bases from J, with 6 bases in between. The CDR3 has 13 amino acids. CDR3 protein: CASSPADNQPQHF. The CDR3, as DNA: TGTGCCAGCTCACCGGCAGACAATCAGCCCCAGCATTTT. Filled out from reference TRBV18 and TRBJ1-5, the complete variable domain reads NAGVMQNPRHLVRRRGQEARLRCSPMKGHSHVYWYRQLPEEGLKFMVYLQKENIIDESGMPKERFSAEFPKEGPSILRIQQVVRGDSAAYFCASSPADNQPQHFGDGTRLSIL.